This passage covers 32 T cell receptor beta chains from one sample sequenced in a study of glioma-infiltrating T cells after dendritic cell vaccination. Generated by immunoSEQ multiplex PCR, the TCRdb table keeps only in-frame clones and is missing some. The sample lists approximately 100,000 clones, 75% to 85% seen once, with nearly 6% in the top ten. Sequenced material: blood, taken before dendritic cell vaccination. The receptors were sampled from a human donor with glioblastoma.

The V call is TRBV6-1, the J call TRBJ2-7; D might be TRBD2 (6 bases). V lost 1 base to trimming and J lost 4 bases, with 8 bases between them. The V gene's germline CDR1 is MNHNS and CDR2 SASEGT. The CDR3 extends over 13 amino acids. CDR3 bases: TGTGCCAGCAGTGAAGTGGGGGGATACGAGCAGTACTTC. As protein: CASSEVGGYEQYF.

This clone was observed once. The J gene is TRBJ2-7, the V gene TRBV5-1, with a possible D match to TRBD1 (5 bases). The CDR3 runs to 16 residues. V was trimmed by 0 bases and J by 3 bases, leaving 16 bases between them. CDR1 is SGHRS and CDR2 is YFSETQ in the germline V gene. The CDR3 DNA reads TGCGCCAGCAGCTTGGAGGGTGGGGCAGTAGTCTACGAGCAGTACTTC. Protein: CASSLEGGAVVYEQYF.

The CDR3 sequence is CASRGTGNEQFF. CDR3 in DNA: TGTGCCAGCAGAGGGACAGGGAATGAGCAGTTCTTC. V is TRBV27 and J is TRBJ2-1; TRBD1 agrees at 9 bases. The CDR3 length is 12 residues. Germline loops: CDR1 MNHEY, CDR2 SMNVEV (reference sequence). J lost 7 bases, V lost 6 bases, and 1 base had no gene match.

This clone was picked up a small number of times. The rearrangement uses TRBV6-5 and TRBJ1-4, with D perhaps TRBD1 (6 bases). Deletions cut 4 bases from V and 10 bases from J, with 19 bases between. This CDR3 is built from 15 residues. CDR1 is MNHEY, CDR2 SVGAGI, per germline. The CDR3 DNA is TGTGCCAGCAGTTCAGTGGTGGACAGAGTGGCAAAACTGTTTTTT. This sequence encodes CASSSVVDRVAKLFF.

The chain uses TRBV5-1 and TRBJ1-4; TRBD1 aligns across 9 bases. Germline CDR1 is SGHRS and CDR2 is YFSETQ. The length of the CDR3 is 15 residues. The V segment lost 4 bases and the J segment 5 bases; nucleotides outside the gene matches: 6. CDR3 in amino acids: CASSVAGTGNEKLFF. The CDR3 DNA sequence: TGCGCCAGCAGCGTGGCAGGGACAGGGAATGAAAAACTGTTTTTT.

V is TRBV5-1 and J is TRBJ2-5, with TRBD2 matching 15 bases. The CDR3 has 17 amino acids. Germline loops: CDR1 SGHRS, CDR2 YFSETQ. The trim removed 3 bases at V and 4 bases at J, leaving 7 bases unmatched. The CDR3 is CASSWGTSGRYGETQYF. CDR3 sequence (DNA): TGCGCCAGCAGCTGGGGGACTAGCGGGAGGTATGGAGAGACCCAGTACTTC.

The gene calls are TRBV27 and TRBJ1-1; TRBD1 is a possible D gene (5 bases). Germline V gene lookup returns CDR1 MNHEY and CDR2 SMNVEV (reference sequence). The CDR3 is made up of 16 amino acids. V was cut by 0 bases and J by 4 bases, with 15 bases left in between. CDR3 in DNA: TGTGCCAGCAGTTTATCGAAGTTTAATAGGGGCACTGAAGCTTTCTTT. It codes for CASSLSKFNRGTEAFF.

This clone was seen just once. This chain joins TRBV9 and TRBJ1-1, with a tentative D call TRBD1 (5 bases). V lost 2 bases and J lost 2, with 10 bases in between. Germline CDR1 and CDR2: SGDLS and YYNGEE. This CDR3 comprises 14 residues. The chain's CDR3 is CASSVGHRNTEAFF. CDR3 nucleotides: TGTGCCAGCAGCGTCGGACACCGAAACACTGAAGCTTTCTTT.

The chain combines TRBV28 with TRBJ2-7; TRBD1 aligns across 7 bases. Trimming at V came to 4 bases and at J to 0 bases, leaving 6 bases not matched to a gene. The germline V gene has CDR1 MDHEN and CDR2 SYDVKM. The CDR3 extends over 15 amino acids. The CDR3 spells CASSYGTVVSYEQYF. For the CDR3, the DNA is TGTGCCAGCAGTTACGGGACAGTGGTCTCCTACGAGCAGTACTTC.

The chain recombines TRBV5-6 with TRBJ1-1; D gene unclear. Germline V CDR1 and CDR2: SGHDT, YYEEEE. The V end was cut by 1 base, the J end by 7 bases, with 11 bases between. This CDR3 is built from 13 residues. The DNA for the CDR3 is TGTGCCAGCAGCTTGCGGGATTGGGGTGAAGCTTTCTTT. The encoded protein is CASSLRDWGEAFF.

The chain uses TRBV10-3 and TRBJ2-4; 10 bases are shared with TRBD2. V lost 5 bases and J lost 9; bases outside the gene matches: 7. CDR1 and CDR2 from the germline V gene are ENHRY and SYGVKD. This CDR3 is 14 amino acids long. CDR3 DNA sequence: TGTGCCATCAGTAGCGGGGGGGTTAATGGCATTCAGTACTTC. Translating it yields CAISSGGVNGIQYF.

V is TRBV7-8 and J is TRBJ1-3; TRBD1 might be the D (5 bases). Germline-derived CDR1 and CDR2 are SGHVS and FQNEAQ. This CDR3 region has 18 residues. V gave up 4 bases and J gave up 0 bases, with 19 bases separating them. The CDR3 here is CASSSGSPTELSGNTIYF. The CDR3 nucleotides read TGTGCCAGCAGCTCAGGCTCACCGACAGAGCTCTCTGGAAACACCATATATTTT.

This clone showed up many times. The CDR3 spells CASSQAWNGRAAEQYF. CDR3 nucleotides: TGCGCCAGCAGCCAAGCATGGAACGGGAGGGCCGCGGAGCAGTACTTC. The V and J genes are TRBV4-1 and TRBJ2-7, with 8 bases fitting TRBD2. Trimming took 1 base from V and 7 from J; bases not matched to a gene: 12. Germline V gene data show CDR1 as MGHRA and CDR2 as YSYEKL. CDR3 size: 16 residues.

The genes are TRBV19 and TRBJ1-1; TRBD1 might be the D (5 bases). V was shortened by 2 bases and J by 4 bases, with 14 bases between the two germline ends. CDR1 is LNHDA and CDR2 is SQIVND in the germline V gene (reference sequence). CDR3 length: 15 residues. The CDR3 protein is CASSITGQGLTEAFF. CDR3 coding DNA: TGTGCCAGTAGTATAACGGGTCAGGGACTCACTGAAGCTTTCTTT.

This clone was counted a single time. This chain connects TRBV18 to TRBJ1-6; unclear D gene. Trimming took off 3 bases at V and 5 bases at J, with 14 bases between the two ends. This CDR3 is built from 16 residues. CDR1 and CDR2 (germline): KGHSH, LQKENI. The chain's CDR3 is CASSPSGPGDNSPLHF. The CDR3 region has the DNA TGTGCCAGCTCACCTAGCGGACCGGGCGATAATTCACCCCTCCACTTT.

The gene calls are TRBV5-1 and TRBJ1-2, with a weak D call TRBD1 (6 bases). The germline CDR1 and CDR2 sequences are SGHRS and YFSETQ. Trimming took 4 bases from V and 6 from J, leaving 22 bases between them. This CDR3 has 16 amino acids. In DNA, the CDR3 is TGCGCCAGCAGCGTACAAGGGACACCCCTAGGGGATGGCTACACCTTC. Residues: CASSVQGTPLGDGYTF.

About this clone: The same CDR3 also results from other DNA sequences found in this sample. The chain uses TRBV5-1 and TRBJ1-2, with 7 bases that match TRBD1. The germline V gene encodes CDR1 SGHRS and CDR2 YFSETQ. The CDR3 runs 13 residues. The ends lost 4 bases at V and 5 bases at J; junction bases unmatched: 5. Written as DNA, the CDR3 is TGCGCCAGCAGCGTAACAGGGGAATATGGCTACACCTTC. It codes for CASSVTGEYGYTF. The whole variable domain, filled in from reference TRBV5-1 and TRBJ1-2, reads KAGVTQTPRYLIKTRGQQVTLSCSPISGHRSVSWYQQTPGQGLQFLFEYFSETQRNKGNFPGRFSGRQFSNSRSEMNVSTLELGDSALYLCASSVTGEYGYTFGSGTRLTVV.

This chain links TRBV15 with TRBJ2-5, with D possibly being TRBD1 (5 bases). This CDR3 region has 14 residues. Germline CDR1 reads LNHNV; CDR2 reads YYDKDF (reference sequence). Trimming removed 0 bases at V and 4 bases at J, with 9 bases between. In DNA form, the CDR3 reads TGTGCCACCAGCAGAGAGGACACACGAGAGACCCAGTACTTC. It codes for CATSREDTRETQYF. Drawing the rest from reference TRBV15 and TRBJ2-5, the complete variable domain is DAMVIQNPRYQVTQFGKPVTLSCSQTLNHNVMYWYQQKSSQAPKLLFHYYDKDFNNEADTPDNFQSRRPNTSFCFLDIRSPGLGDTAMYLCATSREDTRETQYFGPGTRLLVL.

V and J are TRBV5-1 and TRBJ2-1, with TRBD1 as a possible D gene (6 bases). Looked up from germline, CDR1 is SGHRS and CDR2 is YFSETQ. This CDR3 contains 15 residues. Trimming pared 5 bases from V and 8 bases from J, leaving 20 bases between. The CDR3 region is CASRQGGGTWDEQFF. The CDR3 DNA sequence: TGCGCCAGCAGACAGGGTGGTGGAACTTGGGATGAGCAGTTCTTC.

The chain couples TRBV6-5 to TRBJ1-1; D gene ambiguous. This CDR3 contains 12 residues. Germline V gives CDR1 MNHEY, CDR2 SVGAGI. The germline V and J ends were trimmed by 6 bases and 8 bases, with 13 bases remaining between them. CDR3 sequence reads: CASRLPGLEAFF. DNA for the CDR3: TGTGCCAGCAGACTACCAGGACTGGAAGCTTTCTTT.

The CDR3 nucleotides read TGTGCCTGGGATAAAGGGGGGGGTTACGAGCAGTACTTC. It codes for CAWDKGGGYEQYF. V gene TRBV30 combines with J gene TRBJ2-7, with D perhaps matching TRBD2 (7 bases). CDR1 and CDR2 (germline): GTSNPN, SVGIG (reference sequence). V was trimmed by 5 bases and J by 4 bases, leaving 15 bases between them. The CDR3 contains 13 residues.

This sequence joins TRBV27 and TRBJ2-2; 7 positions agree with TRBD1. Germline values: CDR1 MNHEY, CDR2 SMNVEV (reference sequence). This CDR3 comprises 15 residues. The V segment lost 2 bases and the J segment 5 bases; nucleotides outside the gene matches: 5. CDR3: CASSLKGQRTGELFF. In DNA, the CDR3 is TGTGCCAGCAGTTTAAAGGGACAGAGAACCGGGGAGCTGTTTTTT.

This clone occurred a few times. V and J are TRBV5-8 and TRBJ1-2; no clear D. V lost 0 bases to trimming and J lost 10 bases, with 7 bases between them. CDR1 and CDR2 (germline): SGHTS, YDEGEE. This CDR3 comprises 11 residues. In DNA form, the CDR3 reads TGTGCCAGCAGCTTGGGGCGGCTCTACACCTTC. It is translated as CASSLGRLYTF.

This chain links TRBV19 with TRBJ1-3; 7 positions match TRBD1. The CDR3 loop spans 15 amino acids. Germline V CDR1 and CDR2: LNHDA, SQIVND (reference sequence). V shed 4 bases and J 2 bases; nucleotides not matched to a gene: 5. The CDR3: CASSTVGTAGNTIYF. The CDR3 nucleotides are TGTGCCAGTAGTACCGTTGGGACAGCTGGAAACACCATATATTTT.

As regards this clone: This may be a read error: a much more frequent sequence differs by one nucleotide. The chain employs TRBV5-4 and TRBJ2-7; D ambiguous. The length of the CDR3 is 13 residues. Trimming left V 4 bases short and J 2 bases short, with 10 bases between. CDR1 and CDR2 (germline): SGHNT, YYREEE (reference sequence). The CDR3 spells CASSQDSPYEQYF. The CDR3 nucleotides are TGTGCCAGCAGCCAAGATAGTCCCTACGAGCAGTACTTC.

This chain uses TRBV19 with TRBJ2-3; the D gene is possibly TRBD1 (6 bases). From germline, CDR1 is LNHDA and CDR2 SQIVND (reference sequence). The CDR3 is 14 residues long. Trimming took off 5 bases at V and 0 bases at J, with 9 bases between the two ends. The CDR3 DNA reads TGTGCCAGTAGTGTGGACAGCAGCACAGATACGCAGTATTTT. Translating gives CASSVDSSTDTQYF.

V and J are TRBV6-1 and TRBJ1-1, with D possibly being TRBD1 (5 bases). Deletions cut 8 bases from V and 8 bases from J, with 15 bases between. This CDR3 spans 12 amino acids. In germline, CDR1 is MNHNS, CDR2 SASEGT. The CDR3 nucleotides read TGTGCCAGCTCCCGACCCAACAGGGAAGCTTTCTTT. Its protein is CASSRPNREAFF.

The CDR3 here is CASSYPGTGNTIYF. The CDR3 nucleotides read TGTGCCAGCAGTTACCCAGGGACTGGAAACACCATATATTTT. The J gene is TRBJ1-3, the V gene TRBV6-5, with a weak D call TRBD1 (5 bases). V was pared by 2 bases and J by 2 bases, with 7 bases between. CDR3 length equals 14 residues. Per germline, CDR1 MNHEY and CDR2 SVGAGI.

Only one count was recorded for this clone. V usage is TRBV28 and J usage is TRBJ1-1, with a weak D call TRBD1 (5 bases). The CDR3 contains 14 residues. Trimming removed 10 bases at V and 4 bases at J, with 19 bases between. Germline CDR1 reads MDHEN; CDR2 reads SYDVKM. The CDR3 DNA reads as TGTGCCACCGCGCGACAGTCGTGGGGCACTGAAGCTTTCTTT. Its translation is CATARQSWGTEAFF.

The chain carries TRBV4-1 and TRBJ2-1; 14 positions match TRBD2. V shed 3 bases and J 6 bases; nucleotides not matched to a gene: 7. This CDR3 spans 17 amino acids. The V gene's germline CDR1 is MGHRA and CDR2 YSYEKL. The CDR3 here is CASSQRLGTSGGNEQFF. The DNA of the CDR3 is TGCGCCAGCAGCCAGAGGCTAGGGACTAGCGGGGGCAATGAGCAGTTCTTC.

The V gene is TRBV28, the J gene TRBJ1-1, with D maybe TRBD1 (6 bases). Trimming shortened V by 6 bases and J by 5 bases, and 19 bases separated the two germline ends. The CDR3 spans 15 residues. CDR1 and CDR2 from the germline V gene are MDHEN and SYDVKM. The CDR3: CASSVPRFRGTEAFF. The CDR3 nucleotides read TGTGCCAGCAGCGTCCCACGATTCAGGGGAACTGAAGCTTTCTTT.

The CDR3 is CASSPGQPQHF. The CDR3 bases are TGTGCCAGCAGCCCGGGACAGCCCCAGCATTTT. The chain has TRBV6-6 and TRBJ1-5, with D unresolved. V lost 6 bases to trimming and J lost 7 bases, with 7 bases between them. From germline, CDR1 is MNHNY and CDR2 SVGAGI (reference sequence). The CDR3 totals 11 residues.